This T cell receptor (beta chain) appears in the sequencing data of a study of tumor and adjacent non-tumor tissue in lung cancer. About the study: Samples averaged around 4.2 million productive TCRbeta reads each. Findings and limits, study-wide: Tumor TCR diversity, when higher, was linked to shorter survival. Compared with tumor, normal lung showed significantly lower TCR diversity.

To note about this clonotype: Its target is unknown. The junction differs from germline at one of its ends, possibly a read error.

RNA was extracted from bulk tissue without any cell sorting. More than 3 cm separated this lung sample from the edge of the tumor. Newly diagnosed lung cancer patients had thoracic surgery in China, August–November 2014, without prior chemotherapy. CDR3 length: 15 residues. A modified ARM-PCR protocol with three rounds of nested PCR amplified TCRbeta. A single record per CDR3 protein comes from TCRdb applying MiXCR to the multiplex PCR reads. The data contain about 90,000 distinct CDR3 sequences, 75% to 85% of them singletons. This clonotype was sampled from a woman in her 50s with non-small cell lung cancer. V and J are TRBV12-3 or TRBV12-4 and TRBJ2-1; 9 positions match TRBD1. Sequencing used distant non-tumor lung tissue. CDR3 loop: CDSSYPGQGSNEQFF. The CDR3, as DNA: TGTGACAGCAGTTACCCGGGACAGGGATCTAATGAGCAGTTCTTC.